The 25 T cell receptor beta chains listed next were all sequenced from one sample in a study of blood T cells in healthy people across ages. A J-beta primer mix and a sample-barcoded 5' primer were used in a second PCR of roughly 6 to 12 cycles. TCRdb independently ran MiXCR on the 5' RACE reads; one entry per CDR3 protein. The sample contains approximately 800,000 distinct CDR3 sequences, about 25% of which appear only once. These records were also assigned to another study, of T cells of mothers and their children.

The sample was blood. Every receptor here comes from a boy between 5 and 17 years old in good health.

This rearrangement joins TRBV7-3 to TRBJ2-5; TRBD1 matches at 7 bases. Germline CDR1 reads SGHTA; CDR2 reads FQGTGA. The CDR3 contains 13 residues. The trim removed 4 bases at V and 11 bases at J, leaving 10 bases unmatched. CDR3 sequence: CASSSTTGQEQYF. The CDR3, as DNA: TGTGCCAGCAGCTCTACGACAGGGCAAGAGCAGTACTTC. The full variable domain, completed using reference TRBV7-3 and TRBJ2-5, is GAGVSQTPSNKVTEKGKYVELRCDPISGHTALYWYRQSLGQGPEFLIYFQGTGAADDSGLPNDRFFAVRPEGSVSTLKIQRTERGDSAVYLCASSSTTGQEQYFGPGTRLLVL.

The gene calls are TRBV29-1 and TRBJ2-1, with no clear D. CDR3 size: 16 residues. From germline, CDR1 is SQVTM and CDR2 ANQGSEA. V lost 0 bases and J 8 bases, leaving 20 bases between the germline ends. The DNA for the CDR3 is TGCAGCGTTGAAGAGTACTACGCAACTTCATCCGATGAGCAGTTCTTC. It specifies CSVEEYYATSSDEQFF.

V gene TRBV9 combines with J gene TRBJ2-3; tentatively, D is TRBD2 (6 bases). CDR1 is SGDLS and CDR2 is YYNGEE in the germline V gene. This CDR3 has 14 residues. V lost 0 bases, J lost 5 bases, and 10 bases lay in between. In DNA, the CDR3 is TGTGCCAGCAGCGTAGCGGGAGAGGGAGATACGCAGTATTTT. It specifies CASSVAGEGDTQYF.

The gene calls are TRBV5-1 and TRBJ1-1; TRBD1 matches at 11 bases. The germline gives CDR1 SGHRS, CDR2 YFSETQ. This CDR3 spans 18 amino acids. V lost 1 base to trimming and J lost 5 bases; unmatched junction nucleotides: 13. CDR3 protein: CASSLRGWTGGAQTEAFF. The CDR3 coding sequence is TGCGCCAGCAGCTTGAGGGGGTGGACAGGGGGCGCACAAACTGAAGCTTTCTTT.

The table lists this clonotype with a few counts. The chain is built from TRBV9 and TRBJ2-1; D uncertain. The DNA end lines up better with TRBJ2-4; the J call may be wrong. The CDR3 is 10 amino acids. Germline-derived CDR1 and CDR2 are SGDLS and YYNGEE. In DNA, the CDR3 is TGTGCCAGCAGCGTACCCGTTCAGTACTTC. It codes for CASSVPVQYF.

The chain employs TRBV7-2 and TRBJ2-5; 11 nucleotides agree with TRBD2. Per the germline V gene, CDR1 is SGHTA and CDR2 is FQGNSA. The trim removed 1 base at V and 7 bases at J, leaving 8 bases unmatched. This CDR3 is 16 amino acids long. CDR3 residues: CASSLDVTSGVLTQYF. CDR3 DNA: TGTGCCAGCAGCTTAGATGTGACTAGCGGGGTGCTGACCCAGTACTTC.

This sequence joins TRBV20-1 and TRBJ2-7; 9 bases are shared with TRBD2. Germline V gene sequence: CDR1 DFQATT, CDR2 SNEGSKA (reference sequence). J gave up 0 bases and V 1 base, and 4 bases lay outside the gene matches. CDR3 length: 15 amino acids. The CDR3 sequence: CSARGEREDSYEQYF. In DNA, the CDR3 is TGCAGTGCTAGAGGGGAGCGGGAGGACTCCTACGAGCAGTACTTC.

This clonotype was seen once. The V call is TRBV12-3 or TRBV12-4, the J call TRBJ2-3; tentatively, D is TRBD1 (5 bases). V was pared by 1 base and J by 9 bases, with 11 bases between. This CDR3 has 13 amino acids. The DNA for the CDR3 is TGTGCCAGCAGTTTAGGAAGGGCAGGGACGCAGTATTTT. As protein: CASSLGRAGTQYF.

This clonotype came up a few times. One end of the junction varies from germline; a read error may be responsible. The rearrangement uses TRBV6-2 or TRBV6-3 and TRBJ2-6, with a possible D match to TRBD1 (6 bases). Germline assignment: CDR1 MNHEY and CDR2 SVGEGT. The CDR3 loop spans 18 amino acids. In DNA form, the CDR3 reads TGCGCCAGCAGGCCACAGGGAGCTTACCTTTCTGGGGCCAACGTCCTGACTTTC. This gives the protein CASRPQGAYLSGANVLTF.

This clonotype was observed a handful of times. A junction end diverges from the germline sequence, so it may reflect a read error. The rearrangement joins TRBV2 to TRBJ1-2; 7 bases agree with TRBD1. CDR1 is SNHLY and CDR2 is FYNNEI in the germline V gene. The CDR3 consists of 12 residues. The CDR3 DNA sequence: TGTGCCAGCAGCAGGGACAGTAGTGGCTACAGCTTC. Protein sequence: CASSRDSSGYSF.

The table lists this clonotype with a few counts. The chain links TRBV9 to TRBJ2-5; D is possibly TRBD1 (6 bases). Matching the DNA end better, TRBJ2-1 makes the J call doubtful. This CDR3 has 16 amino acids. Looked up from germline, CDR1 is SGDLS and CDR2 is YYNGEE. Here the CDR3 DNA reads TGTGCCAGCAGCGTATACGACAGGATAAGGGACAATGAGCAGTTCTTC. It translates to CASSVYDRIRDNEQFF.

For this clonotype: One junction end disagrees with the germline gene, perhaps due to a read error. This chain connects TRBV7-9 to TRBJ1-2; the match to TRBD1 covers 7 bases. The CDR3 length is 15 residues. Germline CDR1 and CDR2: SEHNR and FQNEAQ (reference sequence). CDR3 region: CASSPVGQTFYGCTF. The CDR3 DNA follows: TGTGCCAGCAGCCCCGTGGGACAGACCTTCTATGGCTGCACCTTC.

This chain links TRBV4-3 with TRBJ2-5; D is undetermined. This CDR3 has 15 residues. Trimming removed 0 bases from V and 4 bases from J, with 12 bases in between. Per the germline V gene, CDR1 is LGHNA and CDR2 is YSLEER. CDR3 amino acids: CASSQDRNRVETQYF. The CDR3 DNA sequence: TGCGCCAGCAGCCAAGATCGGAACCGCGTAGAGACCCAGTACTTC.

This clonotype has at least ten counts. V usage is TRBV5-1 and J usage is TRBJ2-1; a weak D match, TRBD1 (5 bases). CDR3 length equals 15 residues. Trimming took off 2 bases at V and 5 bases at J, with 14 bases between the two ends. In germline, CDR1 is SGHRS, CDR2 YFSETQ. The CDR3 is CASSFSGQGDNEQFF. DNA of the CDR3: TGCGCCAGCAGCTTCTCAGGTCAGGGTGACAATGAGCAGTTCTTC.

This rearrangement joins TRBV20-1 to TRBJ1-4; 9 bases line up with TRBD1. V lost 3 bases to trimming and J lost 7 bases; unmatched junction nucleotides: 6. CDR3 length: 14 amino acids. Germline lookup yields CDR1 DFQATT and CDR2 SNEGSKA (reference sequence). The CDR3 nucleotides read TGCAGTGCTAGGGTGGACAGGGGAGGTGAAAAACTGTTTTTT. Protein sequence: CSARVDRGGEKLFF.

This clonotype was picked up one time. The chain recombines TRBV10-3 with TRBJ2-3, with 10 bases fitting TRBD2. The CDR3 sequence is 16 residues long. J lost 3 bases, V lost 0 bases, and 3 bases had no gene match. Germline values: CDR1 ENHRY, CDR2 SYGVKD. The CDR3 region is CAISESLAGDTDTQYF. The CDR3 region has the DNA TGTGCCATCAGTGAGTCTCTAGCGGGGGATACAGATACGCAGTATTTT.

The chain uses TRBV7-6 and TRBJ2-3; D is unclear. Germline values: CDR1 SGHVS, CDR2 FNYEAQ. With 3 bases removed from V and 5 bases from J, the gap between germline ends came to 9 bases. This CDR3 has 13 residues. CDR3 protein: CASSFSFRDTQYF. In nucleotides, the CDR3 is TGTGCCAGCAGCTTTTCTTTCAGAGATACGCAGTATTTT. Complete variable domain (other parts from reference TRBV7-6 and TRBJ2-3): GAGVSQSPRYKVTKRGQDVALRCDPISGHVSLYWYRQALGQGPEFLTYFNYEAQQDKSGLPNDRFSAERPEGSISTLTIQRTEQRDSAMYRCASSFSFRDTQYFGPGTRLTVL.

This clonotype showed up just a few times. The genes are TRBV3-1 and TRBJ2-5, with D perhaps TRBD2 (6 bases). There are 13 residues in the CDR3. Per the germline V gene, CDR1 is LGHDT and CDR2 is YNNKEL (reference sequence). Deletions cut 6 bases from V and 3 bases from J, with 11 bases between. Here the CDR3 DNA reads TGTGCCAGCAGTCAACTAGCAGAAGAGACCCAGTACTTC. Amino acid sequence: CASSQLAEETQYF.

In this sample, this clonotype turned up a few times. The chain carries TRBV11-1 and TRBJ2-1, with 11 bases aligning to TRBD2. The V segment lost 4 bases and the J segment 1 base; nucleotides outside the gene matches: 15. This CDR3 is built from 20 residues. The germline CDR1 and CDR2 sequences are SGHAT and FQDESV (reference sequence). This CDR3 is CASSSGLAAANRRSYNEQFF. CDR3 DNA: TGTGCCAGCAGCTCGGGACTAGCGGCCGCCAATCGTCGGTCCTACAATGAGCAGTTCTTC.

The V gene is TRBV11-2, the J gene TRBJ2-4; maybe TRBD2 (5 bases). V was shortened by 1 base and J by 1 base, with 11 bases between the two germline ends. Germline values: CDR1 SGHAT, CDR2 FQNNGV. The CDR3 is made up of 16 amino acids. The CDR3 here is CASSLVGVAAKNIQYF. The CDR3 nucleotides are TGTGCCAGCAGCTTAGTTGGGGTAGCGGCCAAAAACATTCAGTACTTC.

This rearrangement joins TRBV7-2 to TRBJ2-5; D unclear. With 3 bases removed from V and 3 bases from J, the gap between germline ends came to 11 bases. Germline CDR1 and CDR2: SGHTA and FQGNSA. This CDR3 is 14 amino acids long. CDR3 coding DNA: TGTGCCAGCAGCTTTTTTGGGCAGAAAGAGACCCAGTACTTC. Its protein product is CASSFFGQKETQYF. Looking up the rest from reference TRBV7-2 and TRBJ2-5 gives the full variable domain: GAGVSQSPSNKVTEKGKDVELRCDPISGHTALYWYRQSLGQGLEFLIYFQGNSAPDKSGLPSDRFSAERTGGSVSTLTIQRTQQEDSAVYLCASSFFGQKETQYFGPGTRLLVL.

The chain recombines TRBV20-1 with TRBJ2-1; D may match TRBD1 or TRBD2 (6 bases each). CDR3 size: 11 residues. V lost 6 bases and J 10 bases, leaving 13 bases between the germline ends. Germline loops: CDR1 DFQATT, CDR2 SNEGSKA (reference sequence). CDR3: CSASPGGEQFF. The CDR3 bases are TGCAGTGCCTCGCCCGGGGGCGAGCAGTTCTTC.

CDR3: CSAGGGPLGDIGNQPQHF. The CDR3 DNA sequence: TGCAGTGCTGGGGGGGGACCTCTAGGAGATATCGGCAATCAGCCCCAGCATTTT. The genes are TRBV20-1 and TRBJ1-5; maybe TRBD1 (5 bases). Trimming took 5 bases from V and 2 from J, leaving 25 bases between them. There are 18 residues in the CDR3. From germline, CDR1 is DFQATT and CDR2 SNEGSKA (reference sequence).

CDR3 sequence (DNA): TGCGCCAGCAGCTCCCCCGGTGATACGCAGTATTTT. This codes for CASSSPGDTQYF. This chain joins TRBV5-1 and TRBJ2-3; no definite D call. The V gene's germline CDR1 is SGHRS and CDR2 YFSETQ. The CDR3 is made up of 12 amino acids. Deletions cut 3 bases from V and 6 bases from J, with 8 bases between.

V usage is TRBV11-3 and J usage is TRBJ2-2; D gene uncertain. Trimming took 1 base from V and 4 from J, leaving 10 bases between them. Germline loops: CDR1 SGHNT, CDR2 YENEEA. There are 15 residues in the CDR3. The CDR3 sequence: CASSLAGTGTGELFF. As DNA, the CDR3 is TGTGCCAGCAGCTTAGCGGGTACGGGCACCGGGGAGCTGTTTTTT.